This T cell receptor (beta chain) was recovered during a study of T cells in Graves' hyperthyroidism and ophthalmopathy. Regarding the study as a whole: Among clonotypes expanded in thyroid above 0.001, most were also found in blood.

Germline V gene sequence: CDR1 LNHDA, CDR2 SQIVND (reference sequence). The CDR3 has 15 amino acids. The V end was cut by 3 bases, the J end by 0 bases, with 11 bases between. Based on clinical symptoms, serum thyroxine and TRAb, thyroid ultrasound and orbital computed tomography, diagnoses were reached. The sample holds a few counts of this clonotype. Its matching antigen is unknown. Amplification of TCR beta CDR3 regions was performed using RNA transcripts as template. First-round RT-PCR of the TCR CDR3 relied on the HTBI primer set. TCRdb re-called the multiplex PCR reads with MiXCR, one entry per CDR3 protein. The table shows about 330,000 distinct CDR3 sequences, with roughly an eighth occurring only once.

What was sequenced was blood. The TCR comes from a woman aged 40 to 50 with Graves' ophthalmopathy. J is TRBJ1-1 and V is TRBV19; no reliable D call. For the CDR3, the DNA is TGTGCCAGTAGTATCTCGGCAGGACTGAACACTGAAGCTTTCTTT. Translated, it gives CASSISAGLNTEAFF. Supplemented by reference TRBV19 and TRBJ1-1, the full variable domain reads DGGITQSPKYLFRKEGQNVTLSCEQNLNHDAMYWYRQDPGQGLRLIYYSQIVNDFQKGDIAEGYSVSREKKESFPLTVTSAQKNPTAFYLCASSISAGLNTEAFFGQGTRLTVV.